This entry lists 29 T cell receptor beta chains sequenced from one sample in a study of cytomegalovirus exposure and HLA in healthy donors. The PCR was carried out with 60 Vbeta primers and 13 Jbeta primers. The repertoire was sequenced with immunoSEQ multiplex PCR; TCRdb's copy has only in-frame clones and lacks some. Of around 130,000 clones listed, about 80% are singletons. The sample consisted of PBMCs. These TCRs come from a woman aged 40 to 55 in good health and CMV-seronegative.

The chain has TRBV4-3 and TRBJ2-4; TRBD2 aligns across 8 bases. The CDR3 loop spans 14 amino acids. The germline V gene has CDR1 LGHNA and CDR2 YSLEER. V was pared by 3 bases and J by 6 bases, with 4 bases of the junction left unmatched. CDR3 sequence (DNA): TGCGCCAGCAGCCATAGGAGCGGGGGAAACATTCAGTACTTC. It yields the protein CASSHRSGGNIQYF.

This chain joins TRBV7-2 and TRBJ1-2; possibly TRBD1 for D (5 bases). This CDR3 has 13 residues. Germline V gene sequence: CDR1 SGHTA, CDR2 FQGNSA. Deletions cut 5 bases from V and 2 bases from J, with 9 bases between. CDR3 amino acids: CASSLDSNYGYTF. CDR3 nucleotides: TGTGCCAGCAGCCTCGACAGCAACTATGGCTACACCTTC.

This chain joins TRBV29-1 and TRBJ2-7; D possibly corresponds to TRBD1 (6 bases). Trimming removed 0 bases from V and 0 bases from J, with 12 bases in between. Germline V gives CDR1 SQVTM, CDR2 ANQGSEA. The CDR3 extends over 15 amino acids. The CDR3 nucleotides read TGCAGCGTTGAAGACTTTGGGACAAGCTCCTACGAGCAGTACTTC. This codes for CSVEDFGTSSYEQYF.

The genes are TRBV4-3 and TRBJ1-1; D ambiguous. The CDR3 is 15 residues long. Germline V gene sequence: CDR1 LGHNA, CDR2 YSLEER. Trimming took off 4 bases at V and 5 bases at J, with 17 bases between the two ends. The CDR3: CASSPGPRPGTEAFF. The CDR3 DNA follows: TGCGCCAGCAGCCCCGGCCCCAGGCCGGGAACTGAAGCTTTCTTT.

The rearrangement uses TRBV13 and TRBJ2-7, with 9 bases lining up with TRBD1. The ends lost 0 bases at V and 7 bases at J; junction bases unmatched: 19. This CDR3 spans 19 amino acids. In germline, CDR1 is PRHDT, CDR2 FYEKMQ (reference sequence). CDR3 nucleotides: TGTGCCAGCAGCTTAGGCCTGGGACAGGGTTGGAGGGAAAGGGAGGAGCAGTACTTC. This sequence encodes CASSLGLGQGWREREEQYF. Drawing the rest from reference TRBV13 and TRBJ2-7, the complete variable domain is AAGVIQSPRHLIKEKRETATLKCYPIPRHDTVYWYQQGPGQDPQFLISFYEKMQSDKGSIPDRFSAQQFSDYHSELNMSSLELGDSALYFCASSLGLGQGWREREEQYFGPGTRLTVT.

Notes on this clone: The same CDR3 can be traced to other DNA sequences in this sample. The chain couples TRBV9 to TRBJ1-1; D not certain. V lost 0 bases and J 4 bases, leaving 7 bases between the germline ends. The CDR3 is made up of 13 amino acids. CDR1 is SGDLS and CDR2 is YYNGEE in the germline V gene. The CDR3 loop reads CASSVDGGTEAFF. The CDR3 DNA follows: TGTGCCAGCAGCGTAGATGGAGGCACTGAAGCTTTCTTT.

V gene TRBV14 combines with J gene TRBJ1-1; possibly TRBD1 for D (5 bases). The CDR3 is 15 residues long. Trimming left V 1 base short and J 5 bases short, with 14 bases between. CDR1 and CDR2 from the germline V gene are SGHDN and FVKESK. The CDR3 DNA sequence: TGTGCCAGCAGCCAAGTACGGGGGTTCGGGACTGAAGCTTTCTTT. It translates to CASSQVRGFGTEAFF.

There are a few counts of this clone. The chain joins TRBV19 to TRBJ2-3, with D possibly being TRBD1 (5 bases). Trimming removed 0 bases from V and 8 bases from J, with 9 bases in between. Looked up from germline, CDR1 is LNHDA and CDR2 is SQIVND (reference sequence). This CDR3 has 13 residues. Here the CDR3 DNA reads TGTGCCAGTAGTATAGATTGGCAGGGTACGCAGTATTTT. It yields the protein CASSIDWQGTQYF. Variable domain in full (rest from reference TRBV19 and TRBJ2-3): DGGITQSPKYLFRKEGQNVTLSCEQNLNHDAMYWYRQDPGQGLRLIYYSQIVNDFQKGDIAEGYSVSREKKESFPLTVTSAQKNPTAFYLCASSIDWQGTQYFGPGTRLTVL.

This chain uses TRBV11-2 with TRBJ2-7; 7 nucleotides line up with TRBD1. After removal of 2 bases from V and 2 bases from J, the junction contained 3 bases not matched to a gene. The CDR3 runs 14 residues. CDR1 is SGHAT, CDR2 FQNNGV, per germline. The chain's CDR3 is CASSLTGTAYEQYF. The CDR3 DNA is TGTGCCAGCAGCTTAACCGGGACAGCCTACGAGCAGTACTTC.

The CDR3 nucleotides read TGTGCCAGCAGTGTCCAACAGGGGGTACCCTACGAGCAGTACTTC. Translation gives CASSVQQGVPYEQYF. This chain connects TRBV2 to TRBJ2-7; 8 bases are shared with TRBD1. The ends lost 4 bases at V and 2 bases at J; junction bases unmatched: 7. This CDR3 contains 15 residues. Germline V gene sequence: CDR1 SNHLY, CDR2 FYNNEI.

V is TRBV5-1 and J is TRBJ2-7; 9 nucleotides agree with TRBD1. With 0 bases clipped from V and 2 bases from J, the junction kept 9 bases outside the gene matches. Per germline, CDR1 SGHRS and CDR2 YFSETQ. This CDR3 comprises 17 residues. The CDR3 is CASSLASSDRGTYEQYF. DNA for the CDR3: TGCGCCAGCAGCTTGGCCTCTTCGGACAGGGGCACCTACGAGCAGTACTTC.

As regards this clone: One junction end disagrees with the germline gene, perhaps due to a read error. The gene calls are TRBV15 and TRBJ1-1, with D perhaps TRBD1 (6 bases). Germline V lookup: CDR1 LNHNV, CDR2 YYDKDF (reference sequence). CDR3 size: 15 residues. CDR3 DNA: TGTTCCACCGGAGGCCAAGGGGGTGGCAACACTGAAGCTTTCTTT. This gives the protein CSTGGQGGGNTEAFF.

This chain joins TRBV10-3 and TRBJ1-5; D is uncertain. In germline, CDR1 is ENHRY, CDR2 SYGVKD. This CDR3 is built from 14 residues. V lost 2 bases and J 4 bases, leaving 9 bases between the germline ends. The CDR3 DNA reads TGTGCCATCAGTGAGCCCGGGGAAAATCAGCCCCAGCATTTT. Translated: CAISEPGENQPQHF.

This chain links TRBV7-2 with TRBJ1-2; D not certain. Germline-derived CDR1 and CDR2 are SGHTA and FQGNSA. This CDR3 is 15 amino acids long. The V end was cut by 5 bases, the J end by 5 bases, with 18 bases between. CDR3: CASSPGNRSPYGYTF. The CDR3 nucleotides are TGTGCCAGCAGCCCTGGCAACCGCTCCCCTTATGGCTACACCTTC.

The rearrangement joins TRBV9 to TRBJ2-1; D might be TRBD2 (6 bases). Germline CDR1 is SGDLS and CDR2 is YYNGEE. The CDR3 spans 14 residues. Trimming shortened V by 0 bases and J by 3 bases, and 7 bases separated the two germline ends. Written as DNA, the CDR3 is TGTGCCAGCAGCGTAGGGCGGGACTACAATGAGCAGTTCTTC. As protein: CASSVGRDYNEQFF.

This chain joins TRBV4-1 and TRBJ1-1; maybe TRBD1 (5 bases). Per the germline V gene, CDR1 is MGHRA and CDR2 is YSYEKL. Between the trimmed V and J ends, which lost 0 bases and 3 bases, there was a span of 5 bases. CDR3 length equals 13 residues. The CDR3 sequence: CASSQDRDTEAFF. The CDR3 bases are TGCGCCAGCAGCCAAGACAGGGACACTGAAGCTTTCTTT.

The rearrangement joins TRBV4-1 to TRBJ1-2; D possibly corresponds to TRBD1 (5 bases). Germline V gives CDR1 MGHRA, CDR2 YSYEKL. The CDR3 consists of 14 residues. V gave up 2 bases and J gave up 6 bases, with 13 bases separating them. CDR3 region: CASSQLSVRDGYTF. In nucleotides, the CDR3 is TGCGCCAGCAGCCAATTATCAGTCAGGGATGGCTACACCTTC.

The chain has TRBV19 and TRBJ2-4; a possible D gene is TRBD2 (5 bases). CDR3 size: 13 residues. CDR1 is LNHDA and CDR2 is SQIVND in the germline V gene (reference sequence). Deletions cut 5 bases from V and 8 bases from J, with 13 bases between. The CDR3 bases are TGTGCCAGTAGTCTCCTGTCCGGGGACATTCAGTACTTC. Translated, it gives CASSLLSGDIQYF.

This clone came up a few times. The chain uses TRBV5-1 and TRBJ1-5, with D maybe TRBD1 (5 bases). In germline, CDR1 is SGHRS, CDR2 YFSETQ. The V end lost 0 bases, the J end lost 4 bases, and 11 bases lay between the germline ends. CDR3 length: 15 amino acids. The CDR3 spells CASSLVTGPNQPQHF. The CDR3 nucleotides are TGCGCCAGCAGCTTGGTTACAGGTCCTAATCAGCCCCAGCATTTT.

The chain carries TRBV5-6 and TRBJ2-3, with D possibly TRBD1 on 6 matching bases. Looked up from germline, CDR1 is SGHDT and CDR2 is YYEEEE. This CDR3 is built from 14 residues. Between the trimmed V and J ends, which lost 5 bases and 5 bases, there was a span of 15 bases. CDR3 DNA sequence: TGTGCCAGCAGGGGACGTTTACAGGGAGATACGCAGTATTTT. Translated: CASRGRLQGDTQYF.

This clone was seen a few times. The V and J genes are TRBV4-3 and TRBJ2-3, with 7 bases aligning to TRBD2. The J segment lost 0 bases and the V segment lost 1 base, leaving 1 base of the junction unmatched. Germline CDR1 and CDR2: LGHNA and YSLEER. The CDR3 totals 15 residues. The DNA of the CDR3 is TGCGCCAGCAGCCAAGGACTAGCTAGCACAGATACGCAGTATTTT. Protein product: CASSQGLASTDTQYF.

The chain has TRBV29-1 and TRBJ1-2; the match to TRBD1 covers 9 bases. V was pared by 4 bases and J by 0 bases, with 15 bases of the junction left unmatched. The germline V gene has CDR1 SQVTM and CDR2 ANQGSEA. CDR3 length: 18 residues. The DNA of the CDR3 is TGCAGCGTTGGGTTCTCCGGGACAGGGCTCCAAGCTAACTATGGCTACACCTTC. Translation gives CSVGFSGTGLQANYGYTF.

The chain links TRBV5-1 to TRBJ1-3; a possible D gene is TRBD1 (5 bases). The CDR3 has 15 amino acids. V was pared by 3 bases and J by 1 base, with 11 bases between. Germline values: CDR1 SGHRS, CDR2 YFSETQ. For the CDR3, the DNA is TGCGCCAGCAGCTCCGGCGGGGGGTCTGGAAACACCATATATTTT. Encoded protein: CASSSGGGSGNTIYF.

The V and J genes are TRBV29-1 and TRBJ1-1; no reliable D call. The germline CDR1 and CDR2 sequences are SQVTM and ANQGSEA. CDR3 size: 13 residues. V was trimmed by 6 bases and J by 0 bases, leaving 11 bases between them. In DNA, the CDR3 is TGCAGCGTGCGGGCCGAGATGAACACTGAAGCTTTCTTT. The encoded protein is CSVRAEMNTEAFF.

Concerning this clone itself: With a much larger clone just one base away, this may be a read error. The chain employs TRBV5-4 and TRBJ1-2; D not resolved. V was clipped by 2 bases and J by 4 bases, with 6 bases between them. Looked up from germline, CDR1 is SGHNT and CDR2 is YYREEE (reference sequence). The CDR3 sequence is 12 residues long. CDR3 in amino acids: CASSLNGYGYTF. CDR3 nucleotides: TGTGCCAGCAGCTTAAACGGCTATGGCTACACCTTC. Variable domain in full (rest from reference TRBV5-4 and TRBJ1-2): ETGVTQSPTHLIKTRGQQVTLRCSSQSGHNTVSWYQQALGQGPQFIFQYYREEENGRGNFPPRFSGLQFPNYSSELNVNALELDDSALYLCASSLNGYGYTFGSGTRLTVV.

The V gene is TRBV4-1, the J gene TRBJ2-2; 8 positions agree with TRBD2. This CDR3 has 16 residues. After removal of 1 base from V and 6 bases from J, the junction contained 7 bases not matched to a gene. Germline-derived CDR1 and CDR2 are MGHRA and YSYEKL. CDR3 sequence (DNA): TGCGCCAGCAGCCAAGCTCTCGGGAGGGCCGCCGGGGAGCTGTTTTTT. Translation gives CASSQALGRAAGELFF.

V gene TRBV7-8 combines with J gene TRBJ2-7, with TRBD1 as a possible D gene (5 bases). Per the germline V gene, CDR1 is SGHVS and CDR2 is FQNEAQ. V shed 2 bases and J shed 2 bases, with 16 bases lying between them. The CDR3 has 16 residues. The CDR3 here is CASSLSVAGIAYEQYF. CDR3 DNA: TGTGCCAGCAGCTTATCCGTAGCAGGGATCGCCTACGAGCAGTACTTC. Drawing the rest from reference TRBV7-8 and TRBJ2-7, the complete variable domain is GAGVSQSPRYKVAKRGQDVALRCDPISGHVSLFWYQQALGQGPEFLTYFQNEAQLDKSGLPSDRFFAERPEGSVSTLKIQRTQQEDSAVYLCASSLSVAGIAYEQYFGPGTRLTVT.

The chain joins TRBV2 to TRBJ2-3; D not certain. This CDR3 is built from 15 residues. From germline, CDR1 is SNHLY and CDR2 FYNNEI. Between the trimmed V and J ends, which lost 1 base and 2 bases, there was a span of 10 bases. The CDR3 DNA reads TGTGCCAGCAGTGAAGGAGTATTGTTCACAGATACGCAGTATTTT. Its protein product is CASSEGVLFTDTQYF.

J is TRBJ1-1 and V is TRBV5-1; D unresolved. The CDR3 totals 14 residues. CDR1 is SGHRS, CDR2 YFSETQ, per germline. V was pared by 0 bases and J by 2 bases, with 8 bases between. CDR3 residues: CASSLGGGNTEAFF. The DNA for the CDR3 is TGCGCCAGCAGCTTGGGGGGAGGAAACACTGAAGCTTTCTTT. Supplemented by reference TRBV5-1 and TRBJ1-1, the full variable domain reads KAGVTQTPRYLIKTRGQQVTLSCSPISGHRSVSWYQQTPGQGLQFLFEYFSETQRNKGNFPGRFSGRQFSNSRSEMNVSTLELGDSALYLCASSLGGGNTEAFFGQGTRLTVV.